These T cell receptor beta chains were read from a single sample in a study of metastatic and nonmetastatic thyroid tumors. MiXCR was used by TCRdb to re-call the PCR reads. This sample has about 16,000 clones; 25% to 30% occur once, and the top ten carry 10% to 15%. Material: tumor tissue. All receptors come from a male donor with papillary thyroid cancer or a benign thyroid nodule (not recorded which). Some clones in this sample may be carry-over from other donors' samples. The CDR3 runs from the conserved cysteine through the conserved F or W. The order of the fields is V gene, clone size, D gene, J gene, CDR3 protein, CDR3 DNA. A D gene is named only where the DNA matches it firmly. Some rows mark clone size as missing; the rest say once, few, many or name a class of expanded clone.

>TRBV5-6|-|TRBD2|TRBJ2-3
CASSGGETDTQYF
TGTGCCAGCAGCGGGGGGGAAACAGATACGCAGTATTTT
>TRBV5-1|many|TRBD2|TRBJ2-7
CASRHGTSGSSYEQYF
TGCGCCAGCAGGCATGGGACTAGCGGGAGCTCCTACGAGCAGTACTTC
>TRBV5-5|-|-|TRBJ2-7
CASIPGGGSHEQYF
TGTGCCAGCATACCTGGGGGAGGATCCCACGAGCAGTACTTC
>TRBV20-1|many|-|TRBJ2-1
CSASAKTEQFF
TGCAGTGCCTCTGCGAAGACTGAGCAGTTCTTC
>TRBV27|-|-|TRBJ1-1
CASSLMALGSNTEAFF
TGTGCCAGCAGTTTAATGGCCCTTGGATCGAACACTGAAGCTTTCTTT
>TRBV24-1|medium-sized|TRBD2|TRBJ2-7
CATSSSGRAEQYF
TGTGCCACCAGTTCTAGCGGGAGGGCCGAGCAGTACTTC
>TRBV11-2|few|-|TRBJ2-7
CASSLSSGCYEQYF
TGTGCCAGCAGCCTCTCGTCGGGATGTTACGAGCAGTACTTC
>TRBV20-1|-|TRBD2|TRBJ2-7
CFLASREGRNPTYEQYF
TGCTTCCTGGCCTCGCGGGAGGGCCGCAACCCCACCTACGAGCAGTACTTC
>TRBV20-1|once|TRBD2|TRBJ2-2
CSARDPTSGNTGELFF
TGCAGTGCTAGAGATCCTACTAGCGGTAACACCGGGGAGCTGTTTTTT
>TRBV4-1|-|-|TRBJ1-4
CASSARAWDNEKLFF
TGCGCCAGCAGCGCCCGAGCGTGGGATAATGAAAAACTGTTTTTT
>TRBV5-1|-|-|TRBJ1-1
CASSWGTYQAEAFF
TGCGCCAGCAGCTGGGGGACCTACCAAGCTGAAGCTTTCTTT
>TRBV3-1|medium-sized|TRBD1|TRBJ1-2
CASSGTAALKYTF
TGTGCCAGCAGCGGGACAGCCGCCTTGAAGTACACCTTC
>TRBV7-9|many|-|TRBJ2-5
CASSSIETQYF
TGTGCCAGCAGCTCCATAGAGACCCAGTACTTC
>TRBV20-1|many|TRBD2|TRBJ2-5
CSAPPSGRGIETQYF
TGCAGTGCTCCCCCCTCCGGGAGGGGAATAGAGACCCAGTACTTC
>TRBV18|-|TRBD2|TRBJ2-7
CASSSAGGEQYF
TGTGCCAGCTCATCGGCGGGGGGCGAGCAGTACTTC
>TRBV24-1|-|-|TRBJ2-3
CAIHTQYF
TGTGCCATCCATACGCAGTATTTT
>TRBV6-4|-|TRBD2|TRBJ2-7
CASSVSGLAGSYEQYF
TGTGCCAGCAGTGTTTCCGGACTAGCGGGCTCCTACGAGCAGTACTTC
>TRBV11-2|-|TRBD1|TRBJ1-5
CASSIDRDQPQHF
TGTGCCAGCAGCATCGACAGGGATCAGCCCCAGCATTTT
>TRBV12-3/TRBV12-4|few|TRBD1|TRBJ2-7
CASSPTGFYEQYF
TGTGCCAGCAGTCCGACAGGGTTCTACGAGCAGTACTTC
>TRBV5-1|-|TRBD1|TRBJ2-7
CASSLPALDRGWSYEQYF
TGCGCCAGCAGCTTACCGGCGCTAGACAGGGGATGGTCCTACGAGCAGTACTTC
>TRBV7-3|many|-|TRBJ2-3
CASSPSPGDTQYF
TGTGCCAGCAGCCCATCACCCGGAGATACGCAGTATTTT
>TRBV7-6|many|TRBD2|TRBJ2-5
CASSLTGGGETQYF
TGTGCCAGCAGCTTAACGGGGGGGGGAGAGACCCAGTACTTC
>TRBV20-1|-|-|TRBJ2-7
CSARDYSESSYEQYF
TGCAGTGCTAGGGACTACAGCGAAAGCTCCTACGAGCAGTACTTC
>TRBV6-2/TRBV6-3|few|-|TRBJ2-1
CASSYSPRGDEQFF
TGTGCCAGCAGTTACTCCCCTCGAGGCGATGAGCAGTTCTTC
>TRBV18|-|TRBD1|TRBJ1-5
CASSRDRDSNQPQHF
TGTGCCAGCTCCCGGGACAGGGATAGCAATCAGCCCCAGCATTTT
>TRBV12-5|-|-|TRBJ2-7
CASGLGGSSYEQYF
TGTGCTAGTGGTTTGGGTGGAAGCTCCTACGAGCAGTACTTC
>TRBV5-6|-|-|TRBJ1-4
CASSLDRGMDEKLFF
TGTGCCAGCAGCTTGGATAGGGGAATGGACGAAAAACTGTTTTTT
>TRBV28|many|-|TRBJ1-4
CASKARRRATNEKLFF
TGTGCCAGCAAGGCCCGTCGGCGTGCAACTAATGAAAAACTGTTTTTT
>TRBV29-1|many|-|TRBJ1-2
CSVTGTGNYGYTF
TGCAGCGTTACCGGGACGGGAAACTATGGCTACACCTTC
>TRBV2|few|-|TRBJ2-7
CASSENLDMGYEQYF
TGTGCCAGCAGCGAAAACCTGGACATGGGCTACGAGCAGTACTTC
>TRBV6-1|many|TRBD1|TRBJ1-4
CASSAGQENEKLFF
TGTGCCAGCAGTGCGGGACAGGAAAATGAAAAACTGTTTTTT
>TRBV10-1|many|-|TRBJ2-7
CASRFGHSRRNEQYF
TGCGCCAGCAGATTCGGACATTCCCGAAGGAACGAGCAGTACTTC
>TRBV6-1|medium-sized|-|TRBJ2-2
CASSTARGELFF
TGTGCCAGCAGTACCGCCCGCGGGGAGCTGTTTTTT
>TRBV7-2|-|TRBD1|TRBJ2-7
CASSQDRVNYEQYF
TGTGCCAGCAGCCAGGACAGGGTTAACTACGAGCAGTACTTC
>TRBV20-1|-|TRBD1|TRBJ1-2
CSATTGVGGYTF
TGCAGTGCTACCACAGGGGTCGGAGGCTACACCTTC
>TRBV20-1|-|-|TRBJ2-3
CSASSSTGVDTQYF
TGCAGTGCTAGCAGTTCCACGGGAGTAGATACGCAGTATTTT
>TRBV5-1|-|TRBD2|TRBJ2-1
CASSSLAGGPNEQFF
TGCGCCAGCAGCTCACTAGCGGGAGGGCCGAATGAGCAGTTCTTC
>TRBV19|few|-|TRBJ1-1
CASSIGVETEAFF
TGTGCCAGTAGTATCGGGGTAGAAACTGAAGCTTTCTTT